This TCR beta chain was documented in a study of blood T cell repertoires in COVID-19. Study-wide context: The United States, Italy and Spain provided the acute and convalescent COVID-19 samples.

In the original workflow: Amplified reference gene primers provided the basis for estimating nucleated cell counts. The data were produced by immunoSEQ multiplex PCR, yet TCRdb's version contains in-frame clones alone and is incomplete. From that table come the V and J calls and clone size; the DNA was used to work out D and trimming. Of 110,000 or so clones listed, under 80% are singletons. In this sample, this clone turned up once. Germline CDR1 is MNHEY and CDR2 is SVGAGI. CDR3 length: 15 residues. Trimming took off 7 bases at V and 7 bases at J, with 22 bases between the two ends. V and J are TRBV6-5 and TRBJ1-2; D unresolved. The sequence came from a man aged 50 or older with acute or convalescent COVID-19. Sequences were obtained from peripheral blood. CDR3 sequence (DNA): TGTGCCAGCAACCCGGGAAACAGTGCCGCCTCTGGCTACACCTTC. Translation gives CASNPGNSAASGYTF.